The 18 T cell receptor beta chains reported below all come from one sample, sequenced in a study of shared clonotypes between healthy human individuals. Some clones are missing from TCRdb's copy, which holds only in-frame ones; the method was immunoSEQ multiplex PCR. Of approximately 240,000 clones listed, approximately 65% are singletons. Sequencing was done on a sample of memory CD4+ T cells sorted from blood. As for subset: CD45RA-negative fraction. The receptors shown here come from a man aged 25-45 years in good health.

This chain connects TRBV7-4 to TRBJ2-7; D call uncertain. This CDR3 region has 11 residues. Germline loops: CDR1 SGHVT, CDR2 SQSDAQ. Trimming cost V 5 bases and J 6 bases, with 8 bases left between them. CDR3 nucleotides: TGTGCCAGCAGCCCGGATTGCGAGCAGTACTTC. It encodes CASSPDCEQYF.

This clone appeared a few times. This chain connects TRBV9 to TRBJ1-1, with TRBD1 matching over 7 bases. The CDR3 consists of 16 residues. CDR1 SGDLS and CDR2 YYNGEE come from the germline V gene. After removal of 2 bases from V and 1 base from J, the junction contained 8 bases not matched to a gene. In DNA, the CDR3 is TGTGCCAGCAGCGTGAGTGGTAGGGGGCAGAACACTGAAGCTTTCTTT. It encodes CASSVSGRGQNTEAFF.

The chain carries TRBV27 and TRBJ1-1; TRBD1 aligns across 10 bases. Germline values: CDR1 MNHEY, CDR2 SMNVEV (reference sequence). Trimming cost V 7 bases and J 6 bases; bases outside gene matches: 11. This CDR3 region has 15 residues. The CDR3 protein is CASNLPGQGMSEAFF. The CDR3 nucleotides read TGTGCCAGCAACCTCCCGGGACAGGGGATGTCTGAAGCTTTCTTT.

CDR3: CASSLEGTARNTEAFF. CDR3 coding DNA: TGCGCCAGCAGCTTGGAGGGTACTGCCAGGAACACTGAAGCTTTCTTT. The rearrangement links TRBV5-1 to TRBJ1-1; no definite D call. Trimming removed 0 bases at V and 1 base at J, with 13 bases between. Germline V gene sequence: CDR1 SGHRS, CDR2 YFSETQ. This CDR3 region has 16 residues.

This clone was seen many times. V and J are TRBV4-1 and TRBJ1-2, with D perhaps matching TRBD1 (5 bases). CDR3 size: 13 residues. Germline V gene lookup returns CDR1 MGHRA and CDR2 YSYEKL. Trimming took off 1 base at V and 7 bases at J, with 10 bases between the two ends. In DNA, the CDR3 is TGCGCCAGCAGCCAAGTGCGGGGCGCTGGCTACACCTTC. Translated, it gives CASSQVRGAGYTF.

The J gene is TRBJ1-3, the V gene TRBV9, with 8 bases aligning to TRBD1. The junction had 6 bases not matched to a gene; V was cut back by 0 bases and J by 4 bases. This CDR3 is built from 16 residues. The germline CDR1 and CDR2 sequences are SGDLS and YYNGEE. The CDR3 DNA follows: TGTGCCAGCAGCGTAGGACAGGGGACAGAAGGAAACACCATATATTTT. Translated, it gives CASSVGQGTEGNTIYF.

This clone turned up a few times. The chain has TRBV5-6 and TRBJ2-5, with D possibly being TRBD2 (6 bases). The ends were cut back, 5 bases at V and 1 base at J, with 18 bases in the middle. Per the germline V gene, CDR1 is SGHDT and CDR2 is YYEEEE. The CDR3 covers 16 residues. CDR3 sequence (DNA): TGTGCCAGCAGTTCGCCTCCGGCGGGAACCCAAGAGACCCAGTACTTC. Translated: CASSSPPAGTQETQYF.

This clone was found a few times. V is TRBV4-1 and J is TRBJ1-2; no definite D call. CDR3 length equals 16 residues. Trimming took off 0 bases at V and 7 bases at J, with 18 bases between the two ends. Germline V lookup: CDR1 MGHRA, CDR2 YSYEKL. CDR3 sequence (DNA): TGCGCCAGCAGCCAAGATGGAGGGTCAAACAGTCGTGGCTACACCTTC. It yields the protein CASSQDGGSNSRGYTF.

The CDR3 DNA is TGTGCCAGCAGCTACTTTAGGGACAGGGATGTGGAAGCTTTCTTT. It translates to CASSYFRDRDVEAFF. The rearrangement joins TRBV5-6 to TRBJ1-1, with 9 bases matching TRBD1. CDR3 length equals 15 residues. Germline-derived CDR1 and CDR2 are SGHDT and YYEEEE. The trim removed 3 bases at V and 8 bases at J, leaving 11 bases unmatched. The complete variable domain, with remaining parts taken from reference TRBV5-6 and TRBJ1-1, reads DAGVTQSPTHLIKTRGQQVTLRCSPKSGHDTVSWYQQALGQGPQFIFQYYEEEERQRGNFPDRFSGHQFPNYSSELNVNALLLGDSALYLCASSYFRDRDVEAFFGQGTRLTVV.

The table lists this clone with many counts. The gene calls are TRBV11-2 and TRBJ2-1; 9 nucleotides match TRBD1. Trimming removed 5 bases from V and 5 bases from J; junction bases left unmatched: 10. This CDR3 has 16 amino acids. Germline lookup yields CDR1 SGHAT and CDR2 FQNNGV. The CDR3 DNA follows: TGTGCCAGCAGCGAAAAGCCGGGACAGGGACACAATGAGCAGTTCTTC. Its translation is CASSEKPGQGHNEQFF.

The chain uses TRBV14 and TRBJ2-3; 10 bases match TRBD2. V lost 4 bases and J lost 1; bases outside the gene matches: 8. This CDR3 is built from 17 residues. The germline V gene encodes CDR1 SGHDN and CDR2 FVKESK. The CDR3 protein is CASSLISGRRRTDTQYF. In DNA, the CDR3 is TGTGCCAGCAGCCTAATTAGCGGGAGGAGGCGCACAGATACGCAGTATTTT.

V is TRBV5-1 and J is TRBJ1-4; D call uncertain. V was clipped by 7 bases and J by 6 bases, with 16 bases between them. The CDR3 spans 14 residues. CDR1 is SGHRS, CDR2 YFSETQ, per germline. The CDR3 sequence is CASHIRPGDEKLFF. The DNA for the CDR3 is TGCGCCAGCCACATTCGGCCGGGTGATGAAAAACTGTTTTTT.

The chain couples TRBV9 to TRBJ2-1; D uncertain. This CDR3 region has 15 residues. Germline assignment: CDR1 SGDLS and CDR2 YYNGEE. Trimming took 0 bases from V and 0 from J, leaving 7 bases between them. CDR3 protein: CASSVGTSSYNEQFF. The CDR3 DNA sequence: TGTGCCAGCAGCGTAGGCACGAGCTCCTACAATGAGCAGTTCTTC.

The V call is TRBV7-2, the J call TRBJ2-5, with D unclear. The V and J ends lost 3 bases and 0 bases respectively, with 14 bases between them. Germline V lookup: CDR1 SGHTA, CDR2 FQGNSA. The CDR3 has 16 residues. The CDR3, as DNA: TGTGCCAGCAGCTTCTGGTATCGGTCGTACCAAGAGACCCAGTACTTC. Translation: CASSFWYRSYQETQYF.

This chain joins TRBV5-4 and TRBJ2-7; 9 bases map to TRBD2. CDR1 is SGHNT, CDR2 YYREEE, per germline (reference sequence). With 2 bases clipped from V and 2 bases from J, the junction kept 2 bases outside the gene matches. This CDR3 has 14 amino acids. CDR3 bases: TGTGCCAGCAGCTTTGCTAGCGGGACCTACGAGCAGTACTTC. It codes for CASSFASGTYEQYF. Looking up the rest from reference TRBV5-4 and TRBJ2-7 gives the full variable domain: ETGVTQSPTHLIKTRGQQVTLRCSSQSGHNTVSWYQQALGQGPQFIFQYYREEENGRGNFPPRFSGLQFPNYSSELNVNALELDDSALYLCASSFASGTYEQYFGPGTRLTVT.

This clone was counted ten times or more. The chain couples TRBV6-5 to TRBJ2-5; 7 nucleotides align to TRBD1. The trim removed 10 bases at V and 5 bases at J, leaving 10 bases unmatched. Germline CDR1 MNHEY, CDR2 SVGAGI. The CDR3 is made up of 13 amino acids. The CDR3 loop reads CAIQRRGSETQYF. CDR3 nucleotides: TGTGCCATCCAACGCAGGGGGTCTGAGACCCAGTACTTC.

Only a few counts were recorded for this clone. The genes are TRBV30 and TRBJ1-1; tentatively, D is TRBD1 (5 bases). The germline CDR1 and CDR2 sequences are GTSNPN and SVGIG (reference sequence). V was clipped by 4 bases and J by 1 base, with 10 bases between them. This CDR3 has 13 amino acids. The CDR3 spells CAWKTGPNTEAFF. The CDR3 nucleotides are TGTGCCTGGAAAACAGGTCCGAACACTGAAGCTTTCTTT.

The chain combines TRBV9 with TRBJ2-3; 7 nucleotides line up with TRBD2. Trimming at V came to 0 bases and at J to 2 bases, leaving 6 bases not matched to a gene. Germline V gene lookup returns CDR1 SGDLS and CDR2 YYNGEE. The CDR3 is 16 residues long. The CDR3: CASSVENGDYTDTQYF. The CDR3 nucleotides read TGTGCCAGCAGCGTAGAGAACGGGGACTACACAGATACGCAGTATTTT.